This TCR beta chain stems from a study of blood T cell repertoires in COVID-19. For the study at large: T cells, B-cell-depleted T cells, or PBMCs provided the cDNA or gDNA that served as material.

The germline gives CDR1 SGHRS, CDR2 YFSETQ. The V segment lost 5 bases and the J segment 4 bases; nucleotides outside the gene matches: 8. This CDR3 has 14 amino acids. The method was immunoSEQ multiplex PCR; TCRdb's version includes in-frame clones alone and lacks a portion of them. The repertoire includes 150,000 to 200,000 clones, around 80% of them detected once, and 2.5% to 3% sits in the top ten. J is TRBJ1-2 and V is TRBV5-1; 7 nucleotides match TRBD1. The source of this sequence is a woman older than 75 with active or convalescent COVID-19. Source material: peripheral blood. CDR3 loop: CASRSDRAGYGYTF. CDR3 coding DNA: TGCGCCAGCAGATCCGACAGGGCTGGCTATGGCTACACCTTC.